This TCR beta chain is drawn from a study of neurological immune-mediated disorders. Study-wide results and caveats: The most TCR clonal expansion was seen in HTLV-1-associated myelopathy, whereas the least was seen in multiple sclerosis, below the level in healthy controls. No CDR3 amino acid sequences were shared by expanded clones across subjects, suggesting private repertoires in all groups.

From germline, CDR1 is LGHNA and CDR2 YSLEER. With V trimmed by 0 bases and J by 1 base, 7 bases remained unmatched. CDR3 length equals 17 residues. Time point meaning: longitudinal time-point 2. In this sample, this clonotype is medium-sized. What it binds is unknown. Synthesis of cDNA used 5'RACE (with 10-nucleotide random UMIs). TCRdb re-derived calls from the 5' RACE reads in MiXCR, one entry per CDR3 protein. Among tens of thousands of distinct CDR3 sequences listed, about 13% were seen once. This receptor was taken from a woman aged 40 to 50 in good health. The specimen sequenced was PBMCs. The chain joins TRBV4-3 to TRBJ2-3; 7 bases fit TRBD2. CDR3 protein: CASSQDLGGRGTDTQYF. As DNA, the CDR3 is TGCGCCAGCAGCCAAGATTTGGGAGGGAGAGGCACAGATACGCAGTATTTT.